This T cell receptor (beta chain) was identified in a study of T cells in Graves' hyperthyroidism and ophthalmopathy. General study points: Separating ophthalmopathy from stable hyperthyroidism was achieved by a 13 V-J model.

RNA transcripts provided the source from which TCR beta CDR3 regions were amplified. When the TCR CDR3 underwent first-round RT-PCR, the HTBI primer set was used. TCRdb itself ran the multiplex PCR reads through MiXCR, one entry per CDR3 protein. The table lists 400,000 to 550,000 distinct CDR3 sequences, roughly 24% of them singletons. Remarks on this clonotype: Antigen specificity is unknown.

With duration under 3 months, ophthalmopathy was active: Clinical Activity Score at least 3, NOSPECS at least 4. This CDR3 contains 12 residues. V gave up 5 bases and J gave up 7 bases; unmatched junction bases: 4. The chain joins TRBV12-3 or TRBV12-4 to TRBJ1-1; 7 nucleotides line up with TRBD1. The TCR sequence derives from a woman in her thirties with Graves' ophthalmopathy. The sequenced sample consisted of blood. For the CDR3, the DNA is TGTGCCAGCAGTCGGGACAGCTTTGAAGCTTTCTTT. This gives the protein CASSRDSFEAFF.